The 18 T cell receptor beta chains below come from one sample, sequenced in a study of blood T cell repertoires in COVID-19. The table came from immunoSEQ multiplex PCR; TCRdb's copy has only in-frame clones and leaves some out. The data show tens of thousands of clones, 85% to 90% seen once. The source material was peripheral blood. These receptors were collected from a man older than 75 with acute or convalescent COVID-19.

The rearrangement joins TRBV20-1 to TRBJ1-5; D is unresolved. The CDR3 has 16 amino acids. Deletions cut 3 bases from V and 2 bases from J, with 17 bases between. Per the germline V gene, CDR1 is DFQATT and CDR2 is SNEGSKA (reference sequence). Here the CDR3 reads CSASLVGVRGNQPQHF. CDR3 nucleotide sequence: TGCAGTGCTAGTCTGGTCGGAGTGAGAGGCAATCAGCCCCAGCATTTT.

To note about this clone: The identical CDR3 is also encoded by other nucleotide sequences in the sample. The chain joins TRBV5-1 to TRBJ2-7, with 7 bases aligning to TRBD1. Germline CDR1 SGHRS, CDR2 YFSETQ. The CDR3 covers 14 residues. Unmatched junction bases numbered 4, after V lost 0 bases and J lost 4 bases. CDR3 amino acids: CASSLGQGGYEQYF. The CDR3 DNA is TGCGCCAGCAGCTTGGGACAGGGTGGGTACGAGCAGTACTTC.

This CDR3 is CASSLTAQGETQYF. Here the CDR3 DNA reads TGTGCCAGCAGCTTAACAGCGCAGGGGGAGACCCAGTACTTC. V gene TRBV7-3 combines with J gene TRBJ2-5; TRBD1 might be the D (6 bases). The CDR3 extends over 14 amino acids. V lost 0 bases, J lost 5 bases, and 10 bases lay in between. CDR1 and CDR2 (germline): SGHTA, FQGTGA.

The table lists this clone with a few counts. The J gene is TRBJ1-1, the V gene TRBV6-2 or TRBV6-3; no firm D call. Germline V gives CDR1 MNHEY, CDR2 SVGEGT. The CDR3 spans 12 residues. The V gene lost 1 base and the J gene lost 6 bases, with 6 bases spanning the gap. This chain's CDR3 is CASSYFSSEAFF. CDR3 nucleotides: TGTGCCAGCAGTTACTTTTCTTCTGAAGCTTTCTTT.

This rearrangement joins TRBV14 to TRBJ2-7; 7 nucleotides match TRBD1. The V and J ends lost 3 bases and 5 bases, in that order; junction bases with no gene match: 1. Per germline, CDR1 SGHDN and CDR2 FVKESK. The CDR3 has 12 amino acids. CDR3 residues: CASSHRGNEQYF. The CDR3, as DNA: TGTGCCAGCAGCCACAGGGGGAACGAGCAGTACTTC.

This clone showed up just once. V and J are TRBV11-2 and TRBJ2-1; D unresolved. The V and J ends lost 2 bases and 4 bases respectively, with 3 bases between them. CDR3 length equals 12 residues. Germline V gene lookup returns CDR1 SGHAT and CDR2 FQNNGV. The CDR3 sequence is CASSLRYNEQFF. The CDR3 bases are TGTGCCAGCAGCTTACGGTACAATGAGCAGTTCTTC.

This clone was detected only a few times. The rearrangement joins TRBV4-3 to TRBJ1-4; the match to TRBD1 covers 7 bases. The CDR3 has 16 residues. Germline trimming cut 0 bases from V and 10 bases from J; bases unmatched to any gene: 11. Germline V CDR1 and CDR2: LGHNA, YSLEER. The CDR3, as DNA: TGCGCCAGCAGCCAAGATCGTAGACAGGGATTTGGAAAACTGTTTTTT. Protein product: CASSQDRRQGFGKLFF.

This chain uses TRBV28 with TRBJ1-5; D is ambiguous. This CDR3 region has 14 residues. Between the trimmed V and J ends, which lost 5 bases and 0 bases, there was a span of 8 bases. The germline V gene has CDR1 MDHEN and CDR2 SYDVKM. The chain's CDR3 is CASSPVLSNQPQHF. The DNA for the CDR3 is TGTGCCAGCAGTCCTGTCCTTAGCAATCAGCCCCAGCATTTT.

This clone appeared a few times. The V call is TRBV7-2, the J call TRBJ1-6, with D hard to call. CDR1 is SGHTA, CDR2 FQGNSA, per germline. Trimming stripped 4 bases from V and 7 bases from J, with 11 bases between. This CDR3 comprises 14 residues. CDR3 in amino acids: CASSWAGPNSPLHF. The CDR3 region has the DNA TGTGCCAGCAGCTGGGCTGGGCCCAATTCACCCCTCCACTTT. Full variable domain (outside the CDR3, taken from reference TRBV7-2 and TRBJ1-6): GAGVSQSPSNKVTEKGKDVELRCDPISGHTALYWYRQSLGQGLEFLIYFQGNSAPDKSGLPSDRFSAERTGGSVSTLTIQRTQQEDSAVYLCASSWAGPNSPLHFGNGTRLTVT.

V and J are TRBV24-1 and TRBJ2-7, with 9 bases that match TRBD1. The CDR3 runs to 17 residues. Losses at the gene ends were 4 bases for V and 0 bases for J; bases not matched to a gene: 9. CDR1 KGHDR and CDR2 SFDVKD come from the germline V gene. This CDR3 is CATSDMDRGPSSYEQYF. The CDR3 DNA follows: TGTGCCACCAGTGACATGGACAGGGGTCCTTCCTCCTACGAGCAGTACTTC.

In this sample, this clone turned up once. J is TRBJ1-1 and V is TRBV28; D is possibly TRBD1 (5 bases). V was clipped by 1 base and J by 5 bases, with 14 bases between them. CDR1 and CDR2 (germline): MDHEN, SYDVKM. The CDR3 is 15 residues long. For the CDR3, the DNA is TGTGCCAGCAGTTTATCGGTTAGGGGTGGGACTGAAGCTTTCTTT. This encodes CASSLSVRGGTEAFF. Full variable domain (remainder filled in from reference TRBV28 and TRBJ1-1): DVKVTQSSRYLVKRTGEKVFLECVQDMDHENMFWYRQDPGLGLRLIYFSYDVKMKEKGDIPEGYSVSREKKERFSLILESASTNQTSMYLCASSLSVRGGTEAFFGQGTRLTVV.

CDR3 residues: CASSLGDRDRSYEQYF. CDR3 sequence (DNA): TGTGCCAGCAGTTTGGGAGACCGGGACAGGAGCTACGAGCAGTACTTC. This chain links TRBV28 with TRBJ2-7, with 8 bases lining up with TRBD1. The V and J ends lost 3 bases and 3 bases, in that order; junction bases with no gene match: 10. This CDR3 spans 16 amino acids. Per germline, CDR1 MDHEN and CDR2 SYDVKM.

The chain joins TRBV27 to TRBJ2-1, with 15 bases identical to TRBD2. CDR3 length: 15 amino acids. In germline, CDR1 is MNHEY, CDR2 SMNVEV (reference sequence). With 5 bases clipped from V and 7 bases from J, the junction kept 3 bases outside the gene matches. CDR3 amino acids: CASSLGTSGRNEQFF. Here the CDR3 DNA reads TGTGCCAGCAGTCTCGGGACTAGCGGGAGGAATGAGCAGTTCTTC.

The V call is TRBV19, the J call TRBJ2-7; 9 bases agree with TRBD2. The CDR3 runs 14 residues. Per germline, CDR1 LNHDA and CDR2 SQIVND (reference sequence). V lost 3 bases to trimming and J lost 5 bases; unmatched junction nucleotides: 5. CDR3 bases: TGTGCCAGTAGTATCAGCGGGAGGAGCCACGAGCAGTACTTC. As protein: CASSISGRSHEQYF.

The chain couples TRBV3-1 (or the pseudogene TRBV3-2) to TRBJ2-7; TRBD1 matches at 7 bases. The CDR3 is made up of 17 amino acids. V trimming: 4 bases; J trimming: 0 bases; junction bases outside the gene matches: 12. Germline values: CDR1 LGHDT, CDR2 YNNKEL (reference sequence). Here the CDR3 reads CASSRRSSGQLSYEQYF. The CDR3 DNA follows: TGTGCCAGCAGCCGCCGATCTTCGGGACAGCTCTCCTACGAGCAGTACTTC.

Only one count was recorded for this clone. This chain uses TRBV28 with TRBJ2-2; D uncertain. With 3 bases removed from V and 13 bases from J, the gap between germline ends came to 12 bases. This CDR3 spans 12 amino acids. The germline V gene has CDR1 MDHEN and CDR2 SYDVKM. The CDR3 sequence: CASSLLSRGLFF. The CDR3 nucleotides are TGTGCCAGCAGTTTGCTCTCGCGTGGGCTGTTTTTT.

This clone has just one count. The J gene is TRBJ1-2, the V gene TRBV6-4, with D perhaps TRBD1 (5 bases). The ends were cut back, 0 bases at V and 8 bases at J, with 16 bases in the middle. The CDR3 runs to 15 residues. Germline lookup yields CDR1 MRHNA and CDR2 SNTAGT. The CDR3 protein is CASSDSHLGGGGYTF. The CDR3 DNA reads TGTGCCAGCAGTGACTCTCACCTCGGGGGAGGGGGCTACACCTTC.

For this clone: The sample carries other DNA sequences with the same CDR3. The chain employs TRBV10-3 and TRBJ2-1; D is perhaps TRBD2 (5 bases). The germline CDR1 and CDR2 sequences are ENHRY and SYGVKD. The CDR3 is 14 amino acids. Deletions cut 4 bases from V and 4 bases from J, with 11 bases between. The DNA for the CDR3 is TGTGCCATCAGTGGCCTAGCAGAATACAATGAGCAGTTCTTC. This translates into CAISGLAEYNEQFF.